The entry below describes one T cell receptor beta chain. Its antigen is unknown. The sample comes from a study of T cell responses to AZD1222 COVID-19 vaccine. Findings of the study overall: Donor demographics were predominantly white British with a female majority; clonal diversity may be underestimated. Without day 14 samples, only post-peak T cell repertoires were studied.

The CDR3 runs to 15 residues. CDR1 and CDR2 (germline): MNHEY, SMNVEV (reference sequence). V lost 6 bases and J lost 5; bases outside the gene matches: 10. TCRdb's table, derived via immunoSEQ multiplex PCR, lists solely in-frame clones and lacks some. The sample lists about 90,000 clones; approximately 87% were seen once. The receptor was isolated from an adult who received the AZD1222 COVID-19 vaccine. This specimen was peripheral blood, taken 28 days after the second AZD1222 dose. This chain joins TRBV27 and TRBJ2-5; 9 bases are a match to TRBD1. The CDR3 region is CASSPGQGSWETQYF. The CDR3, as DNA: TGTGCCAGCAGCCCGGGACAGGGTTCGTGGGAGACCCAGTACTTC.